These 11 T cell receptor beta chains were sequenced from one sample in a study of blood T cell repertoires in COVID-19. Data came from immunoSEQ multiplex PCR; TCRdb stores just in-frame clones and leaves some out. The sample records roughly 400,000 clones, around 90% being singletons. Sequencing was carried out using PBMCs or T cells enriched from blood (not recorded which). These receptors were obtained from a middle-aged woman with acute COVID-19.

The gene calls are TRBV18 and TRBJ2-3, with 9 bases lining up with TRBD1. The germline gives CDR1 KGHSH, CDR2 LQKENI. The junction had 4 bases not matched to a gene; V was cut back by 3 bases and J by 3 bases. The CDR3 length is 15 residues. The CDR3 sequence: CASSPGQGLTDTQYF. Here the CDR3 DNA reads TGTGCCAGCTCACCGGGACAGGGTCTGACAGATACGCAGTATTTT.

This rearrangement joins TRBV7-8 to TRBJ1-2; D is unresolved. V lost 0 bases to trimming and J lost 8 bases, with 16 bases between them. Germline-derived CDR1 and CDR2 are SGHVS and FQNEAQ. The CDR3 length is 15 residues. CDR3: CASSLARWTAGGYTF. The CDR3 nucleotides read TGTGCCAGCAGCTTAGCGCGTTGGACCGCGGGCGGCTACACCTTC.

In this sample, this clone turned up once. CDR3 amino acids: CASSLVGGQGAYEQYF. Written as DNA, the CDR3 is TGTGCCAGCAGCTTAGTAGGGGGACAGGGGGCATACGAGCAGTACTTC. The V call is TRBV7-9, the J call TRBJ2-7, with 12 bases lining up with TRBD1. The ends lost 1 base at V and 4 bases at J; junction bases unmatched: 5. Germline V gene sequence: CDR1 SEHNR, CDR2 FQNEAQ (reference sequence). The CDR3 totals 16 residues.

The chain combines TRBV7-2 with TRBJ2-1, with D possibly matching TRBD1 (6 bases). Germline CDR1 is SGHTA and CDR2 is FQGNSA. V was cut by 1 base and J by 9 bases, with 13 bases left in between. The CDR3 sequence is 14 residues long. CDR3: CASSLGRQGTEQFF. In DNA, the CDR3 is TGTGCCAGCAGCTTAGGTCGGCAGGGGACTGAGCAGTTCTTC.

The chain uses TRBV25-1 and TRBJ2-3; perhaps TRBD1 as D (5 bases). Germline CDR1 MGHDK, CDR2 SYGVNS. This CDR3 is built from 15 residues. The V and J ends lost 3 bases and 6 bases respectively, with 16 bases between them. Here the CDR3 reads CASSDGRGALDTQYF. Written as DNA, the CDR3 is TGTGCCAGCAGTGACGGTAGGGGCGCGTTGGATACGCAGTATTTT.

The chain is built from TRBV7-2 and TRBJ1-2; D is possibly TRBD1 (6 bases). Germline CDR1 is SGHTA and CDR2 is FQGNSA. The CDR3 is 15 residues long. V was clipped by 0 bases and J by 1 base, with 9 bases between them. The CDR3 is CASSLAGGINYGYTF. The CDR3 nucleotides read TGTGCCAGCAGCTTAGCAGGGGGTATTAACTATGGCTACACCTTC.

This chain joins TRBV27 and TRBJ1-1; TRBD1 matches at 7 bases. With 5 bases clipped from V and 0 bases from J, the junction kept 9 bases outside the gene matches. CDR3 size: 16 residues. Germline CDR1 MNHEY, CDR2 SMNVEV (reference sequence). CDR3 nucleotide sequence: TGTGCCAGCAGTCCCGGGACAGTTCTCTTGAACACTGAAGCTTTCTTT. This gives the protein CASSPGTVLLNTEAFF.

The rearrangement joins TRBV4-1 to TRBJ1-1, with 9 bases that match TRBD1. Germline V gives CDR1 MGHRA, CDR2 YSYEKL. The CDR3 is 15 residues long. With V trimmed by 7 bases and J by 5 bases, 11 bases remained unmatched. The CDR3 sequence is CASTGTGSDGTEAFF. CDR3 nucleotide sequence: TGCGCCAGCACTGGGACAGGGTCCGATGGGACTGAAGCTTTCTTT.

A single count supports this clone. The chain couples TRBV9 to TRBJ2-3, with 8 bases that match TRBD1. The CDR3 has 16 amino acids. V was clipped by 0 bases and J by 3 bases; unmatched bases: 6. Germline lookup yields CDR1 SGDLS and CDR2 YYNGEE. The CDR3 region is CASSVDGRGRTDTQYF. In DNA, the CDR3 is TGTGCCAGCAGCGTAGATGGCAGGGGGCGAACAGATACGCAGTATTTT.

The gene calls are TRBV14 and TRBJ1-1; D ambiguous. V gave up 3 bases and J gave up 1 base, with 6 bases separating them. The CDR3 spans 13 residues. In germline, CDR1 is SGHDN, CDR2 FVKESK. The CDR3 loop is CASSQTKNTEAFF. The CDR3, as DNA: TGTGCCAGCAGCCAGACAAAGAACACTGAAGCTTTCTTT.

This clone has a handful of counts. The chain recombines TRBV3-1 (or the pseudogene TRBV3-2) with TRBJ1-3, with D possibly TRBD1 on 5 matching bases. Germline V gives CDR1 LGHDT, CDR2 YNNKEL (reference sequence). The CDR3 loop spans 15 amino acids. Between the trimmed V and J ends, which lost 5 bases and 0 bases, there was a span of 11 bases. The CDR3 DNA sequence: TGTGCCAGCAGCAGGGACTCAGTCTCTGGAAACACCATATATTTT. Its protein product is CASSRDSVSGNTIYF.